This note documents a single TCR beta chain sequence. The source of the sample is a study of blood T cell repertoires in COVID-19. In the study overall: Samples representing acute and convalescent COVID-19 were sourced from the United States, Italy and Spain.

Deletions cut 6 bases from V and 0 bases from J, with 11 bases between. This CDR3 is built from 14 residues. Germline loops: CDR1 MNHEY, CDR2 SVGAGI. Authors' methods: Amplification with reference gene primers provided the estimates of nucleated cell counts. The data were produced by immunoSEQ multiplex PCR, yet TCRdb's version contains in-frame clones alone and is incomplete. V and J calls plus clone size are reproduced from that table; the DNA served to infer D and trimming. This sample yields over 150,000 clones, of which about 85% are seen a single time; around 8.9% belongs to the top ten. The clonotype originates from a woman aged 80 or over with COVID-19, enrolled during active disease. Sample: peripheral blood. This chain joins TRBV6-5 and TRBJ1-1, with D perhaps matching TRBD1 (5 bases). CDR3 in amino acids: CASSLGGMNTEAFF. The CDR3, as DNA: TGTGCCAGCAGCCTCGGGGGGATGAACACTGAAGCTTTCTTT.